What follows is one T cell receptor (beta chain) and its context. The sample is drawn from a study of control samples from healthy donors and cancer patients. Profiled with immunoSEQ multiplex PCR; TCRdb holds only in-frame clones, not every one. This table has about 120,000 clones, approximately 90% appearing once. From germline, CDR1 is SQVTM and CDR2 ANQGSEA. Trimming cost V 2 bases and J 5 bases; bases outside gene matches: 11. The CDR3 runs 17 residues. V gene TRBV29-1 combines with J gene TRBJ2-2; 10 bases are a match to TRBD2. The sample taken for sequencing was blood. The source of this sequence is a woman younger than 35 in good health. The CDR3 DNA reads TGCAGCGTTGAATATCCCCCTACGACTAGCGGGACCGGGGAGCTGTTTTTT. It is translated as CSVEYPPTTSGTGELFF.